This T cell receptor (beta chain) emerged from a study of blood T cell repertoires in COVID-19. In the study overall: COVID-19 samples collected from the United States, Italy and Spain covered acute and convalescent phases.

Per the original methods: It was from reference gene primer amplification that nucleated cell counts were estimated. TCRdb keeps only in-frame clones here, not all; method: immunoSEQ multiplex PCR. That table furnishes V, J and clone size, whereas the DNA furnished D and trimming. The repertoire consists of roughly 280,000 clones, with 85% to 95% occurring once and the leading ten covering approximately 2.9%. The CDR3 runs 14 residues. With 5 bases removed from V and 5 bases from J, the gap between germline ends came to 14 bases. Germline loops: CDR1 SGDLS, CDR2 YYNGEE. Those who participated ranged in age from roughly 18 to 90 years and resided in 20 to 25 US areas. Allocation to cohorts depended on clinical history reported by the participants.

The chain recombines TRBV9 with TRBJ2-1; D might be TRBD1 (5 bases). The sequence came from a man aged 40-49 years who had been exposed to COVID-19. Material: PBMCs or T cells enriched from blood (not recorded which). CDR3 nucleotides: TGTGCCAGCAGTCTGGGGCTGACGAACAATGAGCAGTTCTTC. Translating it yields CASSLGLTNNEQFF.